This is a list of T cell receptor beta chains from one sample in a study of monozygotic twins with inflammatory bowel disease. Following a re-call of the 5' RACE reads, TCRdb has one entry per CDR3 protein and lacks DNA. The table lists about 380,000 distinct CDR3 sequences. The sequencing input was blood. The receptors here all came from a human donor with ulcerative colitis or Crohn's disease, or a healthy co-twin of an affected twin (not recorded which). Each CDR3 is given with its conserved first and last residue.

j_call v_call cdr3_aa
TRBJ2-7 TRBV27 CASSLWSTRTSYEQYF
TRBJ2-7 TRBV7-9 CASSLATGYSYEQYF
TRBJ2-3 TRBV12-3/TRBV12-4 CASSFNWGGHRSRDTQYF
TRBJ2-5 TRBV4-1 CASSPLGQETQYF
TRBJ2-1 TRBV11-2 CASSPGRSYNEQFF
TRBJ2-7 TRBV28 CASSLDFGQGFYEQYF
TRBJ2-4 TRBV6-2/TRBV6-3 CASVDGFAKNIQYF
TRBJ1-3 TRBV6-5 CASSYGISSGNTIYF
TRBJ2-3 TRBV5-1 CASSLTPTTRTDTQYF
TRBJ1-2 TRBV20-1 CSARFPGISYGYTF
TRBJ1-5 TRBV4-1 CASSQGDRDNQPQHF
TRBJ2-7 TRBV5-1 CASSFGLAEQYF
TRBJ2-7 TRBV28 CASSMGKGLSYEQYF
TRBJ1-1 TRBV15 CATSRDQGVTTEAFF